This section outlines one T cell receptor beta chain sequence together with its context. Its antigen remains unidentified. This sample is part of a study of cytomegalovirus exposure and HLA in healthy donors. Study context: A subsequent analysis reported that the roughly 130 validation repertoires were produced on the same platform that had also been used for the roughly 700 first-cohort repertoires. Study conclusions and caveats: Using the classifier, cytomegalovirus status was reportedly diagnosed with high specificity and sensitivity. TCR sequences were mostly rare, though some public TCRs occurred in many donors. As confirmed in vitro, a few CMV-associated chains were specific for CMV antigens.

The repertoire was sequenced with immunoSEQ multiplex PCR; TCRdb's copy has only in-frame clones and lacks some. The sample has over 45,000 clones; roughly 92% are singletons. The CDR3 totals 19 residues. The V gene end was trimmed by 4 bases and the J gene end by 4 bases; junction bases not matched to a gene: 15. CDR1 is LGHNA, CDR2 YNFKEQ, per germline. The clonotype originates from a man in his late teens or twenties in good health and CMV-seronegative. The chain combines TRBV4-2 with TRBJ2-1, with 11 bases identical to TRBD2. What was sequenced was PBMCs. CDR3 sequence (DNA): TGTGCCAGCAGCCTCATCTCTACCGGGACTAGCGGAAATTACAATGAGCAGTTCTTC. It encodes CASSLISTGTSGNYNEQFF.